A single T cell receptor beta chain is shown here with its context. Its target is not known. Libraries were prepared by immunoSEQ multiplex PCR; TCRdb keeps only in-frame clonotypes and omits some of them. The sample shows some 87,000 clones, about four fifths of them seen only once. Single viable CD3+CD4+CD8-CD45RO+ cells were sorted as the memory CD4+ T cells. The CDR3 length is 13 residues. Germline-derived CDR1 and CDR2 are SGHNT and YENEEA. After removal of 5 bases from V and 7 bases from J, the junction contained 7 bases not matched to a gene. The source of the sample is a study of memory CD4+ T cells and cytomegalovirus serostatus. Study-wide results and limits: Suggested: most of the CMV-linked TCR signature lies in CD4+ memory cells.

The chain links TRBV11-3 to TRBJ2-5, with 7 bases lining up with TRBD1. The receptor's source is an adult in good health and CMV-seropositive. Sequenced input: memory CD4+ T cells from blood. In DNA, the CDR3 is TGTGCCAGCAGCGCCCGGACAGGAGGGACCCAGTACTTC. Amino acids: CASSARTGGTQYF. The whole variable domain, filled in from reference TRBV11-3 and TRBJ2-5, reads EAGVVQSPRYKIIEKKQPVAFWCNPISGHNTLYWYLQNLGQGPELLIRYENEEAVDDSQLPKDRFSAERLKGVDSTLKIQPAELGDSAVYLCASSARTGGTQYFGPGTRLLVL.